This T cell receptor beta chain is drawn from a study of T cells after posttransplantation cyclophosphamide. Study-level results: Later post-transplant blood repertoires were often dominated by donor CD8+ memory clones. TRB clonality was highly associated with recipient CMV seropositivity and reactivation. Blood and skin or GI T cell repertoires showed limited TRB overlap.

Some clones are missing from TCRdb's copy, which holds only in-frame ones; the method was immunoSEQ multiplex PCR. The sample presents tens of thousands of clones, none singletons. This related bone marrow graft donor gave peripheral blood on the day of marrow donation. This clone was seen at least ten times. Its antigen is as yet unknown. Trimming at V came to 2 bases and at J to 0 bases, leaving 3 bases not matched to a gene. Per germline, CDR1 SEHNR and CDR2 FQNEAQ (reference sequence). This CDR3 region has 15 residues. The gene calls are TRBV7-9 and TRBJ1-1; 7 nucleotides line up with TRBD1. This sequence was found in a man aged 40-50 years in good health, CMV-negative, and a related stem cell transplant donor. Sequences were obtained from PBMCs. In nucleotides, the CDR3 is TGTGCCAGCAGCTTATTGGGGACAGTGAACACTGAAGCTTTCTTT. Its translation: CASSLLGTVNTEAFF.